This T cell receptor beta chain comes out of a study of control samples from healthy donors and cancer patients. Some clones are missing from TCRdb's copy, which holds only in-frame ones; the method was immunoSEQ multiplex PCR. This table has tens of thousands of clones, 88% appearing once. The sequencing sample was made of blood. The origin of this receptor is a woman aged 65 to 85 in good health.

The CDR3 spells CASSVRGGSSYNEQFF. In DNA, the CDR3 is TGTGCCAGTAGTGTGCGGGGGGGGAGCTCCTACAATGAGCAGTTCTTC. The chain links TRBV19 to TRBJ2-1; 9 bases agree with TRBD2. Germline CDR1 and CDR2: LNHDA and SQIVND (reference sequence). The trim removed 5 bases at V and 0 bases at J, leaving 5 bases unmatched. The CDR3 covers 16 residues. Together with reference TRBV19 and TRBJ2-1, the CDR3 gives the full variable domain: DGGITQSPKYLFRKEGQNVTLSCEQNLNHDAMYWYRQDPGQGLRLIYYSQIVNDFQKGDIAEGYSVSREKKESFPLTVTSAQKNPTAFYLCASSVRGGSSYNEQFFGPGTRLTVL.